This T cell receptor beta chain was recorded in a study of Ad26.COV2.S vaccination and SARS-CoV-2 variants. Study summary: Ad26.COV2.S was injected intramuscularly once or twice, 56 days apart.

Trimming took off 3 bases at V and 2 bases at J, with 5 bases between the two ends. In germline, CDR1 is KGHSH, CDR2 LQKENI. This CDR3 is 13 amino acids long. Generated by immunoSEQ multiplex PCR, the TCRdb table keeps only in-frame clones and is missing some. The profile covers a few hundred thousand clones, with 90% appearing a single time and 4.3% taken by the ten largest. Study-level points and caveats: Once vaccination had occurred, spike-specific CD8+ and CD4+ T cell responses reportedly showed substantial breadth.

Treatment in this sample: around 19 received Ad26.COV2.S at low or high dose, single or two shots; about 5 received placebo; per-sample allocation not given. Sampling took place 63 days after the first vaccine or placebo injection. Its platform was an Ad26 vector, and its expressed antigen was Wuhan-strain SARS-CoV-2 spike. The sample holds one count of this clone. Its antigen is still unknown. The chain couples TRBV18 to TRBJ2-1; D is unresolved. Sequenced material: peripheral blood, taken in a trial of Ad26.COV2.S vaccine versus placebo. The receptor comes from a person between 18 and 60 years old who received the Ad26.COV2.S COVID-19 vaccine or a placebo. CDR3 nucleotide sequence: TGTGCCAGCTCACCCATGCCCTACAATGAGCAGTTCTTC. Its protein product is CASSPMPYNEQFF.